Following are 9 T cell receptor beta chains from one sample sequenced in a study of Tregs in tolerant kidney transplant recipients. The method was immunoSEQ multiplex PCR; TCRdb's version includes in-frame clones alone and lacks a portion of them. Among 200,000 to 300,000 clones, roughly 84% were seen once, and the ten largest hold under 0.65%. Specimen: CD4+ T cells from blood. These receptors came from a human donor in good health.

A word on this clone: The same CDR3 also results from other DNA sequences found in this sample. The rearrangement links TRBV19 to TRBJ1-1, with D unclear. Germline V gene data show CDR1 as LNHDA and CDR2 as SQIVND (reference sequence). The V and J ends lost 7 bases and 4 bases respectively, with 7 bases between them. This CDR3 is built from 11 residues. CDR3: CASKGSTEAFF. The CDR3 DNA reads TGTGCCAGTAAGGGAAGCACTGAAGCTTTCTTT.

V gene TRBV27 combines with J gene TRBJ1-3; D remains ambiguous. The CDR3 spans 16 residues. Germline lookup yields CDR1 MNHEY and CDR2 SMNVEV (reference sequence). Trimming stripped 6 bases from V and 2 bases from J, with 17 bases between. In DNA form, the CDR3 reads TGTGCCAGCAGCCCTTTCGGTCGGAATACTGGAAACACCATATATTTT. This translates into CASSPFGRNTGNTIYF.

CDR3 region: CAWSANEISPLHF. CDR3 bases: TGTGCCTGGAGTGCTAACGAAATCTCACCCCTCCACTTT. This chain uses TRBV30 with TRBJ1-6; D gene uncertain. Trimming took 1 base from V and 10 from J, leaving 11 bases between them. CDR1 is GTSNPN and CDR2 is SVGIG in the germline V gene (reference sequence). The CDR3 is 13 amino acids.

CDR3 in DNA: TGCGCCAGCAGCCCCCAAGGAAGGGGGCAGCGTCAGCCCCAGCATTTT. Protein: CASSPQGRGQRQPQHF. The V and J genes are TRBV4-1 and TRBJ1-5, with 7 bases identical to TRBD1. The V segment lost 4 bases and the J segment 6 bases; nucleotides outside the gene matches: 12. Germline-derived CDR1 and CDR2 are MGHRA and YSYEKL. This CDR3 contains 16 residues.

The rearrangement joins TRBV4-1 to TRBJ1-6; 7 nucleotides line up with TRBD1. This CDR3 spans 18 amino acids. Germline CDR1 reads MGHRA; CDR2 reads YSYEKL. Trimming removed 4 bases from V and 0 bases from J; junction bases left unmatched: 9. The CDR3 sequence: CASSLRQGLFSYNSPLHF. CDR3 DNA sequence: TGCGCCAGCAGCCTAAGACAGGGCCTTTTCTCCTATAATTCACCCCTCCACTTT.

The chain links TRBV7-2 to TRBJ2-3; D remains ambiguous. Deletions cut 1 base from V and 2 bases from J, with 16 bases between. CDR1 and CDR2 from the germline V gene are SGHTA and FQGNSA. This CDR3 is 17 amino acids long. CDR3 in DNA: TGTGCCAGCAGCTTAGTAGGTGCCGGGTCGGTCACAGATACGCAGTATTTT. It encodes CASSLVGAGSVTDTQYF.

This chain uses TRBV6-4 with TRBJ1-2; D gene ambiguous. CDR1 is MRHNA, CDR2 SNTAGT, per germline. Trimming cost V 4 bases and J 3 bases, with 15 bases left between them. The CDR3 runs 15 residues. The CDR3 spells CASSASHGSDYGYTF. The CDR3 DNA follows: TGTGCCAGCAGTGCTTCGCATGGCTCAGACTATGGCTACACCTTC.

The chain carries TRBV7-2 and TRBJ2-7; 9 bases agree with TRBD1. After removal of 3 bases from V and 1 base from J, the junction contained 4 bases not matched to a gene. Germline V gene lookup returns CDR1 SGHTA and CDR2 FQGNSA. The CDR3 has 15 amino acids. The CDR3 loop reads CASSFGGQGSYEQYF. The CDR3, as DNA: TGTGCCAGCAGCTTTGGCGGACAGGGGTCCTACGAGCAGTACTTC. The full variable domain, with the rest looked up from reference TRBV7-2 and TRBJ2-7, is GAGVSQSPSNKVTEKGKDVELRCDPISGHTALYWYRQSLGQGLEFLIYFQGNSAPDKSGLPSDRFSAERTGGSVSTLTIQRTQQEDSAVYLCASSFGGQGSYEQYFGPGTRLTVT.

V and J are TRBV5-1 and TRBJ2-3, with D perhaps being TRBD1 or TRBD2 (5 bases each). Germline CDR1 and CDR2: SGHRS and YFSETQ. Trimming took 3 bases from V and 6 from J, leaving 11 bases between them. The CDR3 totals 13 residues. The CDR3 reads CASSWGTLDTQYF. CDR3 nucleotides: TGCGCCAGCAGCTGGGGGACGTTGGATACGCAGTATTTT.